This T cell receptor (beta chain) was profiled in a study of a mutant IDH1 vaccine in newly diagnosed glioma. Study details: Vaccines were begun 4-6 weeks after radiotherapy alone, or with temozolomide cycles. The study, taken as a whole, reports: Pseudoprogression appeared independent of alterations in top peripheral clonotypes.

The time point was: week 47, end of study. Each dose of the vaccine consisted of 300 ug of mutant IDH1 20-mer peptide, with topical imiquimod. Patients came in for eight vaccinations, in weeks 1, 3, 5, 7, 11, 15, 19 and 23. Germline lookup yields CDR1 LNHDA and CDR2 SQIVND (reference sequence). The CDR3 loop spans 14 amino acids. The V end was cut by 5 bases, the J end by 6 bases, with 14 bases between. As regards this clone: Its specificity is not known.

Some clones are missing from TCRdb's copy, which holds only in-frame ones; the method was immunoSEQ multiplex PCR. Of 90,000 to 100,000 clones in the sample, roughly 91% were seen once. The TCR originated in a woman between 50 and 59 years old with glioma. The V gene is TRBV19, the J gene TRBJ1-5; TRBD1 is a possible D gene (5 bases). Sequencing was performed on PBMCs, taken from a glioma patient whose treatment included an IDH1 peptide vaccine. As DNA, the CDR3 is TGTGCCAGTAGTCAGGGCGGGCGAGGTCAGCCCCAGCATTTT. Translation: CASSQGGRGQPQHF.